This T cell receptor beta chain was sequenced during a study of blood T cell repertoires in COVID-19. Study summary: The United States, Italy and Spain were the sources of the acute and convalescent COVID-19 samples. PBMCs, B-cell-depleted T cells, or T cells provided the cDNA or gDNA that made up the material.

Per the original methods: Researchers report that nucleated cell counts were estimated from reference gene primer amplification. Profiling relied on immunoSEQ multiplex PCR, and the TCRdb table lists in-frame clones only, not all of them. V and J calls and clone size come straight from that table; D and trimming were deduced from the DNA. Of 200,000 to 300,000 clones in the sample, 83% were seen once. CDR1 is MNHEY, CDR2 SMNVEV, per germline (reference sequence). V dropped 6 bases and J dropped 5 bases, with 15 bases sitting between them. The CDR3 extends over 14 amino acids. Sequencing input: peripheral blood. This receptor was taken from a human donor in a cohort sampled during active COVID-19. V usage is TRBV27 and J usage is TRBJ2-3; the D is unclear. In DNA form, the CDR3 reads TGTGCCAGCAGGCACAGCTATAACAGAGATACGCAGTATTTT. It encodes CASRHSYNRDTQYF.